A few counts support the clone carrying this TCR beta chain. No antigen is known for it. Every donor gave around 10 milliliters of peripheral blood. This entry comes from a study of blood T cells in healthy people across ages. Study-wide results and limits: There was a strong correlation between TCR beta diversity and naive T cell percentage. More naive CD4+ cells and higher diversity marked long-lived donors relative to aged donors.

Using a J-beta primer mix together with a sample-barcoded 5' primer, a second PCR was run for about 7 to 12 cycles. Each of the samples gave a minimum of 2.5 million paired-end reads that contained CDR3. TCRdb reanalysed the 5' RACE reads using MiXCR and keeps one entry per CDR3 protein. The sample comprises around 2 million distinct CDR3 sequences, about two fifths of which are singletons, and about 21% rests with the top ten. V was trimmed by 3 bases and J by 3 bases, leaving 12 bases between them. This CDR3 comprises 15 residues. From germline, CDR1 is MNHEY and CDR2 SVGAGI. The genes are TRBV6-5 and TRBJ2-1; maybe TRBD2 (5 bases). This clonotype was sampled from a human donor in good health. Sequences were obtained from blood. The chain's CDR3 is CASSYLSGIYNEQFF. In DNA form, the CDR3 reads TGTGCCAGCAGTTATTTATCGGGGATCTACAATGAGCAGTTCTTC.